These T cell receptor beta chains were read from a single sample in a study of control samples from healthy donors and cancer patients. Method: immunoSEQ multiplex PCR; TCRdb's copy keeps in-frame clones and lacks some. The data show about 150,000 clones, roughly 93% seen once. What was sequenced was blood. All receptors derive from a man aged 18 to 30 in good health. Each CDR3 is given without its conserved first and last residue.

v_call cdr3_aa
TRBV9 ASSPPGTGSYEQY
TRBV4-2 ASSQGRGAYEQY
TRBV4-2 ASSQGTSLNTGELF
TRBV2 ASKWAGGPTDTQY
TRBV7-9 ASSLGALLGSPLH
TRBV13 ASSLGDREEFNEKLF
TRBV2 ASKPGARNTEAF
TRBV7-9 ASSLRYGTGAVAKNIQY
TRBV7-7 ASSLAGTGGDTQY
TRBV7-2 ASSLAGGWTPDEQF
TRBV11-2 ASSFAWGSNEQF
TRBV7-8 ASSLEEWGPGTEAF
TRBV19 ASSSRHGNQPQH
TRBV4-2 ASSQDINEKLF
TRBV11-1 ASSLETGRPRETQY
TRBV12-3/TRBV12-4 ASSFRGYEQF
TRBV11-2 ASSFTGTSFYGYT
TRBV11-1 ASSLSGSWYEQY
TRBV7-9 ASSSTTGKDNEQF
TRBV9 ASSVVPDSSYEQY
TRBV19 ASSTRTDKKETQY
TRBV11-2 ASSMAGRVYEQY
TRBV28 ASSLRLATDTQY
TRBV5-1 ASTRDGQNTEAF
TRBV6-5 ASSPTNQPQH
TRBV4-3 ASSQDSYVSGELF
TRBV13 ASSLEGASSYEQY
TRBV13 ASSLRGLALTRTGELF
TRBV7-9 ASSPPGTEAF
TRBV7-2 ASSFLNSPLH
TRBV19 ASSRRTAEEKLF
TRBV28 ASRGSLGGDTQY
TRBV5-1 ASSLGVSYNEQF
TRBV19 ASSSVSRGEAF
TRBV12-3/TRBV12-4 ASTVTAAGAF
TRBV28 ASSLTTYEQY
TRBV12-3/TRBV12-4 ASSFRGQPQH
TRBV28 ASSLPGEDEQY
TRBV13 ASSTTGGVSDTQY
TRBV5-1 ASSSDSLTNEKLF
TRBV19 ASSPSRDYGYT
TRBV27 ASSLYSVTGELF
TRBV6-1 ASSGTRASGDNEQF
TRBV5-1 ASRELYQETQY
TRBV11-2 ASSDSNQPQH
TRBV6-1 ASSAYGQGPGEKLF
TRBV7-2 ASSLAVDEQF
TRBV7-3 ASSYGGSYNEQF
TRBV4-1 ASSPTHSDYEQY
TRBV18 ASSPKTGQETQY